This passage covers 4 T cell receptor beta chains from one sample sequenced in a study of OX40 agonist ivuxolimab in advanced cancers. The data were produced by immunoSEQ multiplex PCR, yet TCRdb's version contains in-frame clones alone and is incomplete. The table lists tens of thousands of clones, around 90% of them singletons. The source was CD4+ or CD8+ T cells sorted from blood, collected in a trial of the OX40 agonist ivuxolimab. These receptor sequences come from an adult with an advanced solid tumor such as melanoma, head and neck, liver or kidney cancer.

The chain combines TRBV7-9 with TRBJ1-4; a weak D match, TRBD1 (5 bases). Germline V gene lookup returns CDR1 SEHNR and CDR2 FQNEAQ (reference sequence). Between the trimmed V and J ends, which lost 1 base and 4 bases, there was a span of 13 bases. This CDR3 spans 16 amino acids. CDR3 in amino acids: CASSLDPPQGNEKLFF. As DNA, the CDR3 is TGTGCCAGCAGCTTAGACCCGCCCCAGGGTAATGAAAAACTGTTTTTT. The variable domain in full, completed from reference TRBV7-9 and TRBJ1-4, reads DTGVSQNPRHKITKRGQNVTFRCDPISEHNRLYWYRQTLGQGPEFLTYFQNEAQLEKSRLLSDRFSAERPKGSFSTLEIQRTEQGDSAMYLCASSLDPPQGNEKLFFGSGTQLSVL.

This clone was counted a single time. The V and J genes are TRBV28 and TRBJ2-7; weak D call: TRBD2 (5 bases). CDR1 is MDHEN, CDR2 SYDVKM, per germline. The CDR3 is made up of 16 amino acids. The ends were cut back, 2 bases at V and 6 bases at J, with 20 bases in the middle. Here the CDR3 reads CASSLLQKGVRREQYF. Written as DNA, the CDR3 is TGTGCCAGCAGTTTACTCCAGAAGGGAGTACGGCGCGAGCAGTACTTC.

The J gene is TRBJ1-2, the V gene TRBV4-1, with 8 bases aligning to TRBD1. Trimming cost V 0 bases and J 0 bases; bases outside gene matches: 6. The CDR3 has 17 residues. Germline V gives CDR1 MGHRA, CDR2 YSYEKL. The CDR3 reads CASSQESTGGANYGYTF. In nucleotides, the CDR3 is TGCGCCAGCAGCCAAGAATCCACAGGGGGAGCTAACTATGGCTACACCTTC.

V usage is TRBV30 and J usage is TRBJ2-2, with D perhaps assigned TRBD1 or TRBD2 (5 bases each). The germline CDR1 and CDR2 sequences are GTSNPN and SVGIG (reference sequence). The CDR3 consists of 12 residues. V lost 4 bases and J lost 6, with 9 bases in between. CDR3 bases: TGTGCCTGGATTCGAGGGGCCGGGGAGCTGTTTTTT. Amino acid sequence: CAWIRGAGELFF.